This is a list of T cell receptor beta chains from one sample in a study of T cell repertoires in cytomegalovirus infection. TCRdb redid the calling of the reads with MiXCR, one entry per CDR3 protein. The table has roughly 200,000 distinct CDR3 sequences, 17% seen once; the top ten hold 25%. Sample: CD8+ T cells from PBMCs. These receptors were obtained from a human donor in good health (CMV status not recorded). Some clones in this sample may be carry-over from other donors' samples. Each CDR3 is given with its conserved first and last residue. D genes are given only for firm matches. Clone size appears in some rows only: once, few, many, or a class for an expanded clone.

d_gene	v_gene	len	j_gene	abundance	CDR3aa	CDR3nt
NA	TRBV4-3	15	TRBJ2-5	NA	CASSQDIGDGETQYF	TGCGCCAGCAGCCAAGATATCGGGGACGGAGAGACCCAGTACTTC
TRBD2	TRBV7-9	17	TRBJ2-1	few	CASSSPDERGAYNEQFF	TGTGCCAGCAGCTCCCCAGACGAGCGGGGGGCCTACAATGAGCAGTTCTTC
NA	TRBV4-1	15	TRBJ2-3	few	CASSPRAGPTDTQYF	TGCGCCAGCAGCCCGCGCGCGGGGCCCACAGATACGCAGTATTTT
NA	TRBV9	12	TRBJ1-1	NA	CASGRWNTEAFF	TGTGCCAGCGGAAGATGGAACACTGAAGCTTTCTTT
NA	TRBV6-2/TRBV6-3	15	TRBJ1-5	few	CASSYGASSNQPQHF	TGTGCCAGCAGTTACGGGGCTTCAAGCAATCAGCCCCAGCATTTT
NA	TRBV27	14	TRBJ1-5	NA	CASSHAWGRQPQHF	TGTGCCAGCAGTCACGCGTGGGGGCGTCAGCCCCAGCATTTT
TRBD1	TRBV7-2	16	TRBJ1-5	NA	CASSLGRDRRGQPQHF	TGTGCCAGCAGCTTAGGCCGGGACAGGCGGGGACAGCCCCAGCATTTT
TRBD2	TRBV5-6	18	TRBJ2-1	few	CASSLPLTSGGTYNEQFF	TGTGCCAGCAGCTTACCCCTGACTAGCGGGGGAACTTACAATGAGCAGTTCTTC
TRBD2	TRBV12-3/TRBV12-4	13	TRBJ2-3	few	CASGGGITDTQYF	TGTGCCAGCGGGGGGGGGATCACAGATACGCAGTATTTT
NA	TRBV7-6	16	TRBJ2-5	few	CASSLSGDSGQETQYF	TGTGCCAGCAGCTTAAGTGGGGACTCAGGGCAAGAGACCCAGTACTTC
NA	TRBV7-3	16	TRBJ2-3	few	CASSPDYSQRTDTQYF	TGTGCCAGCAGCCCCGACTACAGCCAGCGCACAGATACGCAGTATTTT
NA	TRBV28	17	TRBJ2-3	NA	CASIPREGPRGTDTQYF	TGTGCCAGCATCCCGCGAGAGGGTCCCCGGGGCACAGATACGCAGTATTTT
TRBD1	TRBV28	16	TRBJ2-3	few	CASSLLLSGGTDTQYF	TGTGCCAGCAGTTTATTATTGTCAGGGGGAACAGATACGCAGTATTTT
TRBD2	TRBV25-1	16	TRBJ2-5	few	CASSEYVAGLQETQYF	TGTGCCAGCAGTGAATATGTAGCGGGGTTACAAGAGACCCAGTACTTC
NA	TRBV7-2	12	TRBJ2-7	NA	CASSLRAHEQYF	TGTGCCAGCAGCCTCAGGGCCCACGAGCAGTACTTC
NA	TRBV29-1	16	TRBJ1-2	NA	CSVEEPPSGANYGYTF	TGCAGCGTTGAAGAGCCCCCCTCCGGGGCGAACTATGGCTACACCTTC
TRBD1	TRBV7-9	14	TRBJ1-1	NA	CASSAGTGPPEAFF	TGTGCCAGCAGCGCCGGGACAGGGCCCCCTGAAGCTTTCTTT
TRBD2	TRBV28	18	TRBJ2-5	NA	CASSLGGGWREYQETQYF	TGTGCCAGCAGTTTAGGGGGGGGGTGGCGAGAGTACCAAGAGACCCAGTACTTC
NA	TRBV10-3	18	TRBJ2-3	few	CAISSPPGAGFSTDTQYF	TGTGCCATCAGCAGCCCTCCGGGGGCGGGGTTTAGCACAGATACGCAGTATTTT
NA	TRBV29-1	14	TRBJ2-7	few	CSVEGTGPSYEQYF	TGCAGCGTTGAAGGTACAGGGCCTTCCTACGAGCAGTACTTC
NA	TRBV7-3	16	TRBJ1-1	few	CASSRGEDLGSTEAFF	TGTGCCAGCAGTCGGGGGGAGGACCTGGGGAGCACTGAAGCTTTCTTT
TRBD2	TRBV7-2	20	TRBJ2-1	many	CASSSRGPSGGYGAYNEQFF	TGTGCCAGCAGCTCCAGGGGACCTAGCGGGGGTTACGGCGCCTACAATGAGCAGTTCTTC
TRBD2	TRBV28	16	TRBJ2-5	NA	CASSYLLAAPEETQYF	TGTGCCAGCAGCTACCTCCTAGCGGCACCAGAGGAGACCCAGTACTTC
TRBD1	TRBV6-5	20	TRBJ2-1	NA	CASSYNPGQGRSSSYNEQFF	TGTGCCAGCAGTTACAATCCGGGACAGGGCCGATCTAGCTCCTACAATGAGCAGTTCTTC